This TCR beta chain was sequenced for a study of graft-versus-host responses after intestinal transplantation. About the study: Grafts that recipients had were multivisceral, liver-intestinal, or isolated intestinal transplants.

Data came from immunoSEQ multiplex PCR; TCRdb stores just in-frame clones and leaves some out. The repertoire holds tens of thousands of clones, around 92% seen once, with 0.35% to 0.45% in the top ten. Germline V gene lookup returns CDR1 MRHNA and CDR2 SNTAGT. Trimming cost V 7 bases and J 8 bases; bases outside gene matches: 14. There are 15 residues in the CDR3. Worth noting for this clone: Its specificity is not known.

This rearrangement joins TRBV6-4 to TRBJ1-1; 9 nucleotides agree with TRBD1. Sequencing was performed on unstimulated CD4+ T cells sorted from spleen or lymph node cells, taken before transplant. The sequence came from a human donor who was the organ donor for an intestinal transplant. The CDR3 is CASTDHRDREGEAFF. The CDR3 DNA reads TGTGCCAGCACCGACCATCGGGACAGGGAAGGAGAAGCTTTCTTT.